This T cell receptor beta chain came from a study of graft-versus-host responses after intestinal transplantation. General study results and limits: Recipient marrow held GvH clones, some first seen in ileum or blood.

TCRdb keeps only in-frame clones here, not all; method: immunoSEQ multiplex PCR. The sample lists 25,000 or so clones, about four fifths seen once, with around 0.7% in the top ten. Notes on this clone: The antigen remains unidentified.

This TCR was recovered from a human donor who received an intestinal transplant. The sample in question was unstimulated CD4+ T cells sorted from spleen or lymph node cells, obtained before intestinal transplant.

The CDR3 nucleotides are TGTGCCAGCAGCGTGGGGCAGGGGATCAGTCAGCCCCAGCATTTT. Translated: CASSVGQGISQPQHF. The chain joins TRBV9 to TRBJ1-5, with D perhaps TRBD1 (6 bases). Germline V gene sequence: CDR1 SGDLS, CDR2 YYNGEE. V was pared by 2 bases and J by 6 bases, with 15 bases between. CDR3 length: 15 amino acids.